A single sample gave rise to the 11 T cell receptor beta chains below, sequenced in a study of CD8 T cells in ankylosing spondylitis. In TCRdb, the 5' RACE reads were re-called with MiXCR into one record per CDR3 protein. The table lists fewer than 150,000 distinct CDR3 sequences, 7% to 8% of them singletons. Sequencing was done on a sample of blood, either unsorted or a sorted T cell fraction (not recorded which). The receptors come from a female donor with ankylosing spondylitis or in good health (not recorded which).

This clonotype has at least ten counts. The genes are TRBV5-1 and TRBJ2-2; TRBD1 matches at 8 bases. Germline lookup yields CDR1 SGHRS and CDR2 YFSETQ. The CDR3 length is 14 residues. V lost 0 bases and J lost 5; bases outside the gene matches: 0. CDR3 nucleotide sequence: TGCGCCAGCAGCTTGGGACAGGGGACCGGGGAGCTGTTTTTT. Protein product: CASSLGQGTGELFF.

The sample holds many counts of this clonotype. This chain uses TRBV9 with TRBJ2-1, with D maybe TRBD1 (5 bases). The germline gives CDR1 SGDLS, CDR2 YYNGEE. V lost 0 bases, J lost 8 bases, and 6 bases lay in between. The CDR3 totals 12 residues. The CDR3, as DNA: TGTGCCAGCAGCGTAGGGACATATGAGCAGTTCTTC. It codes for CASSVGTYEQFF. Drawing the rest from reference TRBV9 and TRBJ2-1, the complete variable domain is DSGVTQTPKHLITATGQRVTLRCSPRSGDLSVYWYQQSLDQGLQFLIQYYNGEERAKGNILERFSAQQFPDLHSELNLSSLELGDSALYFCASSVGTYEQFFGPGTRLTVL.

This clonotype was detected ten times or more. The rearrangement joins TRBV20-1 to TRBJ2-3, with 7 positions matching TRBD1. Germline V CDR1 and CDR2: DFQATT, SNEGSKA (reference sequence). The CDR3 totals 13 residues. The J segment lost 1 base and the V segment lost 5 bases, leaving 3 bases of the junction unmatched. The CDR3 protein is CSAAQGGTDTQYF. The DNA of the CDR3 is TGCAGTGCTGCGCAGGGGGGCACAGATACGCAGTATTTT.

Many counts were recorded for this clonotype. The CDR3 region is CASSLFPAVVANYGYTF. The CDR3 region has the DNA TGCGCCAGCAGCTTATTTCCAGCAGTGGTAGCTAACTATGGCTACACCTTC. The V and J genes are TRBV5-1 and TRBJ1-2, with unresolved D. The V gene lost 2 bases and the J gene lost 0 bases, with 17 bases spanning the gap. CDR1 and CDR2 from the germline V gene are SGHRS and YFSETQ. This CDR3 comprises 17 residues.

This clonotype was counted at least ten times. The chain has TRBV5-1 and TRBJ1-1; unclear D gene. Germline assignment: CDR1 SGHRS and CDR2 YFSETQ. V lost 3 bases and J 5 bases, leaving 11 bases between the germline ends. This CDR3 has 13 residues. CDR3 sequence (DNA): TGCGCCAGCAGCTGGACGGCCGGGACTGAAGCTTTCTTT. Its protein is CASSWTAGTEAFF.

This clonotype was seen at least ten times. The chain has TRBV3-1 and TRBJ1-1, with D possibly TRBD1 on 6 matching bases. The CDR3 runs to 12 residues. Per germline, CDR1 LGHDT and CDR2 YNNKEL (reference sequence). Trimming took 6 bases from V and 10 from J, leaving 15 bases between them. The CDR3 nucleotides read TGTGCCAGCAGTCTTACAGGGCCCGCAGCTTTCTTT. Translating gives CASSLTGPAAFF.

This clonotype was recorded at least ten times. This chain links TRBV27 with TRBJ1-1; no clear D gene. This CDR3 has 16 residues. The V gene's germline CDR1 is MNHEY and CDR2 SMNVEV (reference sequence). Trimming removed 0 bases at V and 0 bases at J, with 11 bases between. CDR3 sequence: CASSLSLGQMNTEAFF. The CDR3 nucleotides are TGTGCCAGCAGTTTATCGTTGGGCCAAATGAACACTGAAGCTTTCTTT.

In this sample, this clonotype turned up many times. The rearrangement uses TRBV7-8 and TRBJ1-4, with D possibly TRBD1 on 5 matching bases. This CDR3 has 16 amino acids. CDR1 and CDR2 (germline): SGHVS, FQNEAQ. V was shortened by 5 bases and J by 0 bases, with 13 bases between the two germline ends. In DNA form, the CDR3 reads TGTGCCAGCAGCACCGCCAGGGTTCCAACTAATGAAAAACTGTTTTTT. Translation gives CASSTARVPTNEKLFF. Variable domain in full (rest from reference TRBV7-8 and TRBJ1-4): GAGVSQSPRYKVAKRGQDVALRCDPISGHVSLFWYQQALGQGPEFLTYFQNEAQLDKSGLPSDRFFAERPEGSVSTLKIQRTQQEDSAVYLCASSTARVPTNEKLFFGSGTQLSVL.

There are many counts of this clonotype. CDR3: CASSLDRGRGSTTEAFF. CDR3 DNA sequence: TGTGCCAGCAGTCTGGACAGGGGGCGCGGGTCGACCACTGAAGCTTTCTTT. The chain joins TRBV27 to TRBJ1-1, with TRBD1 identical over 11 bases. V lost 5 bases, J lost 4 bases, and 12 bases stayed unmatched. From germline, CDR1 is MNHEY and CDR2 SMNVEV (reference sequence). The CDR3 length is 17 residues.

The sample holds many counts of this clonotype. This chain connects TRBV12-3 or TRBV12-4 to TRBJ2-5; D gene ambiguous. V was pared by 3 bases and J by 2 bases, with 13 bases between. This CDR3 has 15 amino acids. The CDR3 region is CASSFGQGHQETQYF. The CDR3 nucleotides are TGTGCCAGCAGTTTTGGCCAAGGCCATCAAGAGACCCAGTACTTC.

This chain connects TRBV5-1 to TRBJ1-1; D perhaps matches TRBD1 (5 bases). Germline CDR1 SGHRS, CDR2 YFSETQ. V lost 4 bases and J 4 bases, leaving 17 bases between the germline ends. The CDR3 contains 15 residues. The CDR3 DNA follows: TGCGCCAGCAGCCCCGTGGTGAGCAGGGCCACTGAAGCTTTCTTT. The encoded protein is CASSPVVSRATEAFF.